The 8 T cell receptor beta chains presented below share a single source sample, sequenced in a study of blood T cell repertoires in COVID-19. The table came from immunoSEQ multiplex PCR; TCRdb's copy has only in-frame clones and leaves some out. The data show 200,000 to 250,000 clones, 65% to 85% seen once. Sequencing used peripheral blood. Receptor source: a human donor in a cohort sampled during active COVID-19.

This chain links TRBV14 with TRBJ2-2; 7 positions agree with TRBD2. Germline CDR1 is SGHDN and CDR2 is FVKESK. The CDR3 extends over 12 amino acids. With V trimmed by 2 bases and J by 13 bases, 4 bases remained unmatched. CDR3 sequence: CASSQMGGRLFF. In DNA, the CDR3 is TGTGCCAGCAGCCAAATGGGAGGGCGGCTGTTTTTT.

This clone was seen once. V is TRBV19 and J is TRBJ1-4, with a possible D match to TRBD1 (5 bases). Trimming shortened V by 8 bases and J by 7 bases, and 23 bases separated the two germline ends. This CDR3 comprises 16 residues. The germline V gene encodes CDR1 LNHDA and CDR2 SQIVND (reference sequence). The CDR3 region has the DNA TGTGCCAGTGGGCTCCCCCAGGGAATTAGTAGTGAAAAACTGTTTTTT. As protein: CASGLPQGISSEKLFF.

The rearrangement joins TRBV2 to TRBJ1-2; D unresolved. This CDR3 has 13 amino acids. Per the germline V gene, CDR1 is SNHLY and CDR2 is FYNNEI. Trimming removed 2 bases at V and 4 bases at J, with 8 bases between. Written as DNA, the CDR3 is TGTGCCAGCAGTGAAAGATCGGGCTATGGCTACACCTTC. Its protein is CASSERSGYGYTF.

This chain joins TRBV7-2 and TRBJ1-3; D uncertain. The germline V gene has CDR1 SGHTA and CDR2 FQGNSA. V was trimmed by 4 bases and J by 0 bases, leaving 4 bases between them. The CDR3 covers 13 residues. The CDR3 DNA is TGTGCCAGCAGCTCGAGCTCTGGAAACACCATATATTTT. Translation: CASSSSSGNTIYF.

The CDR3 sequence: CAIGTGSTDTQYF. The CDR3, as DNA: TGTGCCATCGGGACAGGGAGCACAGATACGCAGTATTTT. The V call is TRBV12-3 or TRBV12-4, the J call TRBJ2-3, with TRBD1 matching over 9 bases. The CDR3 consists of 13 residues. Trimming cost V 10 bases and J 0 bases; bases outside gene matches: 2.

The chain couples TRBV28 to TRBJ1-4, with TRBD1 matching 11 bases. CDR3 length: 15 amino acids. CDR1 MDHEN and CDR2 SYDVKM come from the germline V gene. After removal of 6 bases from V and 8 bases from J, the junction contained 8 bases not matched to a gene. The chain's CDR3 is CASSPPGQGGEKLFF. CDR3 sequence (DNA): TGTGCCAGCAGCCCCCCGGGACAGGGGGGAGAAAAACTGTTTTTT.

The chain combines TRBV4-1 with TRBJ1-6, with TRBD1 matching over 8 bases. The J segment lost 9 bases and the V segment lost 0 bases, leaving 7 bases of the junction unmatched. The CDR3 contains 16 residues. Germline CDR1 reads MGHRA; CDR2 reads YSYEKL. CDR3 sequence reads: CASSQEERTGISPLHF. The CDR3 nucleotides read TGCGCCAGCAGCCAAGAGGAGCGGACAGGGATTTCACCCCTCCACTTT.

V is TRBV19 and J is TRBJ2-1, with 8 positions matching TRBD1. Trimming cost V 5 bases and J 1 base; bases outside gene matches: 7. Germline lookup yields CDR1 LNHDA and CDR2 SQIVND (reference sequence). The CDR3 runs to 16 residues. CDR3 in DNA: TGTGCCAGTAGTTCTCGGACAGGGAGATCCTACAATGAGCAGTTCTTC. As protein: CASSSRTGRSYNEQFF.